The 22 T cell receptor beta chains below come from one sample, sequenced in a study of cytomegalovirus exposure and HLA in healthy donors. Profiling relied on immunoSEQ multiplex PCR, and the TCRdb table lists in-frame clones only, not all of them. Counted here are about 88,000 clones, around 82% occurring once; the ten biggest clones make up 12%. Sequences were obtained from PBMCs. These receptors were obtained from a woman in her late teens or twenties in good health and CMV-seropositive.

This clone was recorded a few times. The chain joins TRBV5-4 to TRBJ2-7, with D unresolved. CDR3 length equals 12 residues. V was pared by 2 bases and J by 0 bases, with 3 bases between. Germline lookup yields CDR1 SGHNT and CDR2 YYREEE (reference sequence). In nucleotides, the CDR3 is TGTGCCAGCAGCTTCGGCTCCTACGAGCAGTACTTC. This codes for CASSFGSYEQYF.

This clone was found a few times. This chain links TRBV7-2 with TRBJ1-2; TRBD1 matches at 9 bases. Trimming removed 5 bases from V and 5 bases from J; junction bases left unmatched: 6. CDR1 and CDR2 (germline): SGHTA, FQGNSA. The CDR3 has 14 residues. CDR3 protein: CASSPGQGWYGYTF. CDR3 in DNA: TGTGCCAGCAGCCCCGGACAGGGGTGGTATGGCTACACCTTC.

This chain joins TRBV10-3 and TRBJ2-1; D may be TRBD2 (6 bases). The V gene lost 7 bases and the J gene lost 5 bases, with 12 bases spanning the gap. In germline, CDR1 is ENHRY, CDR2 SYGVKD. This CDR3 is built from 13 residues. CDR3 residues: CAIIVEGNNEQFF. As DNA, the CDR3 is TGTGCCATCATAGTGGAGGGAAACAATGAGCAGTTCTTC.

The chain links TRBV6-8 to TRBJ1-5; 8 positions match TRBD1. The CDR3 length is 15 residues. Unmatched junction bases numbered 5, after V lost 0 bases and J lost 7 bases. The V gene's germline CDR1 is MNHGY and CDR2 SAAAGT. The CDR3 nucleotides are TGTGCCAGCAGTTACTCGGACAGGGCGGGACAGCCCCAGCATTTT. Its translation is CASSYSDRAGQPQHF.

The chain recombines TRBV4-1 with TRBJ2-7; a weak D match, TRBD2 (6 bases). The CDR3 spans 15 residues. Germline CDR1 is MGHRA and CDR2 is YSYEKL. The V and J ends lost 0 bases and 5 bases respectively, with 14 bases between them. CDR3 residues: CASSQDVGGGDEQYF. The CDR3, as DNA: TGCGCCAGCAGCCAAGATGTCGGCGGCGGGGACGAGCAGTACTTC.

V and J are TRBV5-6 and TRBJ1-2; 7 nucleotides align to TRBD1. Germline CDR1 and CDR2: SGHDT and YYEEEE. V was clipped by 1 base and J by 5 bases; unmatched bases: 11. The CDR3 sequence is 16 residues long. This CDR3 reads CASSLLSGTDRYGYTF. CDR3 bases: TGTGCCAGCAGCTTGCTATCCGGGACAGACAGATATGGCTACACCTTC. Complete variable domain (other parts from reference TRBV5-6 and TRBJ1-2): DAGVTQSPTHLIKTRGQQVTLRCSPKSGHDTVSWYQQALGQGPQFIFQYYEEEERQRGNFPDRFSGHQFPNYSSELNVNALLLGDSALYLCASSLLSGTDRYGYTFGSGTRLTVV.

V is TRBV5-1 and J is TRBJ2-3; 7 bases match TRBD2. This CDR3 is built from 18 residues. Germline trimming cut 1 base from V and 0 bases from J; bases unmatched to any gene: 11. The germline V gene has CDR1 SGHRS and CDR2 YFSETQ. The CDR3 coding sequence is TGCGCCAGCAGCTTGTCCTGGGGGGGTGACTCTAGCACAGATACGCAGTATTTT. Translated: CASSLSWGGDSSTDTQYF.

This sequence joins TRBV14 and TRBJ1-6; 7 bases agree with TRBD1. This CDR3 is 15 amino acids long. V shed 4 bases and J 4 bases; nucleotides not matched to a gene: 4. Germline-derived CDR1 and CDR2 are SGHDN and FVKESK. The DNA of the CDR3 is TGTGCCAGCAGCCCCAGGGGGGAGTATAATTCACCCCTCCACTTT. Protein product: CASSPRGEYNSPLHF.

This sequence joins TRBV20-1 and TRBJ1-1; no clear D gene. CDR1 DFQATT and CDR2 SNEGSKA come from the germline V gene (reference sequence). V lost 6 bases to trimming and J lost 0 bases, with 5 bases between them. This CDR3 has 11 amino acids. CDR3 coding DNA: TGCAGTGCCCCCTTGAACACTGAAGCTTTCTTT. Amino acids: CSAPLNTEAFF.

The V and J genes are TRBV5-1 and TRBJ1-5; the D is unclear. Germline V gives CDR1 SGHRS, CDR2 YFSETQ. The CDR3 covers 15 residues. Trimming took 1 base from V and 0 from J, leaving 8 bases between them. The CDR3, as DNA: TGCGCCAGCAGCTTGTTGCCCGGTAGCAATCAGCCCCAGCATTTT. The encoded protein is CASSLLPGSNQPQHF.

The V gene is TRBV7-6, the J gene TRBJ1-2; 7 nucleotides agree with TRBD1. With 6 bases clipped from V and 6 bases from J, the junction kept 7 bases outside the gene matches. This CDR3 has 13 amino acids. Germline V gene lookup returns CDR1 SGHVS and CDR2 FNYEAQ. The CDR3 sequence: CASRGQPGDGYTF. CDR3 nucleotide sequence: TGTGCCAGCAGGGGACAGCCGGGGGATGGCTACACCTTC.

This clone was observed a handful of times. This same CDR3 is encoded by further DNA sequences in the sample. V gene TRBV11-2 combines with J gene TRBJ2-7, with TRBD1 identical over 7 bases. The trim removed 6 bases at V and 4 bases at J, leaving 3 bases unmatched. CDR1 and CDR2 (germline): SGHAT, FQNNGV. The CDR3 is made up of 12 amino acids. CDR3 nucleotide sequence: TGTGCCAGCAGTCTGGACAGGTACGAGCAGTACTTC. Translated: CASSLDRYEQYF.

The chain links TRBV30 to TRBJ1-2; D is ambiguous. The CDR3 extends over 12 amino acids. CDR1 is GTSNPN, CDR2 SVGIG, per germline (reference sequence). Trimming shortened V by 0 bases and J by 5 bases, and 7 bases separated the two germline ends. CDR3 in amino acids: CAWSVSRYGYTF. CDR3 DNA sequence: TGTGCCTGGAGTGTCTCTCGGTATGGCTACACCTTC.

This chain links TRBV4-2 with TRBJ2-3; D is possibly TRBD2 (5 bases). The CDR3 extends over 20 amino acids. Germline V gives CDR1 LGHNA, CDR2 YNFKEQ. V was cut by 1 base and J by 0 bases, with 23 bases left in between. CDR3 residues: CASSQAGGVAAGGSTDTQYF. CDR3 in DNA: TGTGCCAGCAGCCAAGCAGGTGGAGTAGCCGCGGGTGGTAGCACAGATACGCAGTATTTT.

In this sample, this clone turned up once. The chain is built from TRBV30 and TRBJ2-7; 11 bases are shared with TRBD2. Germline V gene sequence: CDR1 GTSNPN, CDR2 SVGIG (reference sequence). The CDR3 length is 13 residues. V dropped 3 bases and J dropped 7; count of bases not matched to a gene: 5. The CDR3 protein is CAWRTSGAGEQYF. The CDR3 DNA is TGTGCCTGGAGGACTAGCGGGGCGGGGGAGCAGTACTTC. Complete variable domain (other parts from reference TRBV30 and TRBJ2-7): SQTIHQWPATLVQPVGSPLSLECTVEGTSNPNLYWYRQAAGRGLQLLFYSVGIGQISSEVPQNLSASRPQDRQFILSSKKLLLSDSGFYLCAWRTSGAGEQYFGPGTRLTVT.

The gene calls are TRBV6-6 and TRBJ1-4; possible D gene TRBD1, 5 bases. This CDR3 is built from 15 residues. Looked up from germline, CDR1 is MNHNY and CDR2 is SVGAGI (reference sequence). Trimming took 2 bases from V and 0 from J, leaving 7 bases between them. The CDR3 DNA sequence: TGTGCCAGCAGTTACGGCAGGGCAACTAATGAAAAACTGTTTTTT. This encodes CASSYGRATNEKLFF.

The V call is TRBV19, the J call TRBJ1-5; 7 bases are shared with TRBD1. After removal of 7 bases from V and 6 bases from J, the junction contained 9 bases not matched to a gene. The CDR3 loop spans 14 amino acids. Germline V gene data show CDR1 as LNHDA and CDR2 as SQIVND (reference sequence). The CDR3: CASTTTGDGQPQHF. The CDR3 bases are TGTGCCAGTACCACCACAGGGGACGGTCAGCCCCAGCATTTT.

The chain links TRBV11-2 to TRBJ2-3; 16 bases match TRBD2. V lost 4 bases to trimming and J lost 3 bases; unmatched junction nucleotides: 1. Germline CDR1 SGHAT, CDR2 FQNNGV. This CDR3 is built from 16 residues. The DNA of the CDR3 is TGTGCCAGCAGCTCGGGACTAGCGGGGGGGACAGATACGCAGTATTTT. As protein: CASSSGLAGGTDTQYF.

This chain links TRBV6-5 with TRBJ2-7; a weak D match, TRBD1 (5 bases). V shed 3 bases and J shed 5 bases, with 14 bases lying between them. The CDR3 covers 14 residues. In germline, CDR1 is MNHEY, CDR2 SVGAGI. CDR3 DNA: TGTGCCAGCAGTTATGACAGAGTGGTCCACGAGCAGTACTTC. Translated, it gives CASSYDRVVHEQYF.

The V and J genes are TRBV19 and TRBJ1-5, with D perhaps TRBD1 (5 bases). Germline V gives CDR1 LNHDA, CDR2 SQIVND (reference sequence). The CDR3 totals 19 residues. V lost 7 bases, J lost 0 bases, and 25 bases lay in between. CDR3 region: CASMPGGVERANSNQPQHF. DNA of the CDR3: TGTGCCAGTATGCCCGGGGGGGTAGAGCGCGCCAATAGCAATCAGCCCCAGCATTTT.

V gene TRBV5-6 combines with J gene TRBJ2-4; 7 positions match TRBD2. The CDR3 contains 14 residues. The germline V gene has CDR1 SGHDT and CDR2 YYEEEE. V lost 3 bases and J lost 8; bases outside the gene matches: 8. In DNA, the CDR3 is TGTGCCAGCAGCTCGTCGGGGGGAGGGGACATTCAGTACTTC. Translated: CASSSSGGGDIQYF.

The CDR3 region is CASSLLSAAGANVLTF. CDR3 nucleotides: TGCGCCAGCAGCTTGCTATCGGCGGCTGGGGCCAACGTCCTGACTTTC. The genes are TRBV5-1 and TRBJ2-6; D is unresolved. Trimming pared 1 base from V and 2 bases from J, leaving 10 bases between. This CDR3 is built from 16 residues. Germline CDR1 SGHRS, CDR2 YFSETQ.